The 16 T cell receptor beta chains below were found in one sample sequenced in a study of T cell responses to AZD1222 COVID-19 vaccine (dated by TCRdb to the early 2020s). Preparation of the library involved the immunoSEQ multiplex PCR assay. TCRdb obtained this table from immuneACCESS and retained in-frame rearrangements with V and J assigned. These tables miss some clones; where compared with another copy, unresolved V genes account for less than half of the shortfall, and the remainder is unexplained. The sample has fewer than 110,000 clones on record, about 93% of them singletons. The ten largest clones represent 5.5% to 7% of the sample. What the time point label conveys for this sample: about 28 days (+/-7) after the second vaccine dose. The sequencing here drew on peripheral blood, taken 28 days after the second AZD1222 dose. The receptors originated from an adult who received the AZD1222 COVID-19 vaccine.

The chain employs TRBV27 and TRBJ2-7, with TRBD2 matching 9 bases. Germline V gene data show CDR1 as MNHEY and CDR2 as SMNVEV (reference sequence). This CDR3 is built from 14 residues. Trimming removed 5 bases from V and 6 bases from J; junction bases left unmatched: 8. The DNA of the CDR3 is TGTGCCAGCAGTCCCGGGACTAGCACAGGCGAGCAGTACTTC. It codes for CASSPGTSTGEQYF.

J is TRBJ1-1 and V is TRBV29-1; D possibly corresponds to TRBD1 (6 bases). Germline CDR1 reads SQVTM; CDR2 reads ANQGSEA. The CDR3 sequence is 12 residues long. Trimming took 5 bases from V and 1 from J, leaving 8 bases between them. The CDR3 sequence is CSVSQGNTEAFF. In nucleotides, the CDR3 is TGCAGCGTTTCACAGGGGAACACTGAAGCTTTCTTT.

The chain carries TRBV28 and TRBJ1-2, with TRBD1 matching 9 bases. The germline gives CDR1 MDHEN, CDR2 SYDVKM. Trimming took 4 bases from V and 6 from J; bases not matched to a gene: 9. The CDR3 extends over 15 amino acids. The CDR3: CASSYTPGQGNGYTF. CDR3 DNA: TGTGCCAGCAGTTATACCCCGGGACAGGGTAATGGCTACACCTTC.

The CDR3 region is CASSPREEAFF. The CDR3 DNA is TGTGCCAGCTCACCAAGGGAAGAAGCTTTCTTT. The rearrangement joins TRBV18 to TRBJ1-1; D ambiguous. The CDR3 runs 11 residues. Germline loops: CDR1 KGHSH, CDR2 LQKENI. The V end was cut by 2 bases, the J end by 8 bases, with 6 bases between. Together with reference TRBV18 and TRBJ1-1, the CDR3 gives the full variable domain: NAGVMQNPRHLVRRRGQEARLRCSPMKGHSHVYWYRQLPEEGLKFMVYLQKENIIDESGMPKERFSAEFPKEGPSILRIQQVVRGDSAAYFCASSPREEAFFGQGTRLTVV.

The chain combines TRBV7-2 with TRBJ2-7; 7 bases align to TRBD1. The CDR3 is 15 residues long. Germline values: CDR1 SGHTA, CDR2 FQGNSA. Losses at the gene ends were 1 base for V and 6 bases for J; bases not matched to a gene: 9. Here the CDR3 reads CASSLVGGGGGEQYF. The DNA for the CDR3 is TGTGCCAGCAGCTTAGTAGGGGGCGGTGGCGGCGAGCAGTACTTC.

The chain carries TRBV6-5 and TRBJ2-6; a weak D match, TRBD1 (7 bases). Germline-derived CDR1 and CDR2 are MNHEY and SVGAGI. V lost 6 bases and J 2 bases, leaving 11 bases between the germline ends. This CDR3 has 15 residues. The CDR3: CASRGGGAGANVLTF. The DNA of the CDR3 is TGTGCCAGCAGAGGAGGGGGCGCTGGGGCCAACGTCCTGACTTTC.

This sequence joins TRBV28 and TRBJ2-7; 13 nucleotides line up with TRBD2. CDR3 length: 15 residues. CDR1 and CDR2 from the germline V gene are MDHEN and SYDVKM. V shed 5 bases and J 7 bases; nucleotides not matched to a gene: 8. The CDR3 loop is CASSRTSGGLGEQYF. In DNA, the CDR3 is TGTGCCAGCAGTAGGACTAGCGGGGGCTTGGGGGAGCAGTACTTC.

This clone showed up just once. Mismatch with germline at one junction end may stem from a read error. For the CDR3, the DNA is TGTGCCAGCAGCTCAGGGACATTGGCTATCTCCTTC. As protein: CASSSGTLAISF. This rearrangement joins TRBV9 to TRBJ1-2; possibly TRBD1 for D (6 bases). CDR3 length: 12 residues. The germline V gene has CDR1 SGDLS and CDR2 YYNGEE. Supplemented by reference TRBV9 and TRBJ1-2, the full variable domain reads DSGVTQTPKHLITATGQRVTLRCSPRSGDLSVYWYQQSLDQGLQFLIQYYNGEERAKGNILERFSAQQFPDLHSELNLSSLELGDSALYFCASSSGTLAISFGSGTRLTVV.

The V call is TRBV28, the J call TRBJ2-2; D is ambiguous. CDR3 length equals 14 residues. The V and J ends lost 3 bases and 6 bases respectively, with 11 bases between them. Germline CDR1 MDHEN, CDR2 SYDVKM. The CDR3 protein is CASSFVRPPGELFF. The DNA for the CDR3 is TGTGCCAGCAGTTTCGTGAGGCCCCCCGGGGAGCTGTTTTTT.

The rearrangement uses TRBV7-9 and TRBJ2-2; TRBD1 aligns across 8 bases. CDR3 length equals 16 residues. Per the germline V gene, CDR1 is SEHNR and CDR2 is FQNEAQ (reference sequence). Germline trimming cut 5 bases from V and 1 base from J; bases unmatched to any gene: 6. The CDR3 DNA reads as TGTGCCAGCAGCCACTCGGACAGGGAGAACACCGGGGAGCTGTTTTTT. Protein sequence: CASSHSDRENTGELFF.

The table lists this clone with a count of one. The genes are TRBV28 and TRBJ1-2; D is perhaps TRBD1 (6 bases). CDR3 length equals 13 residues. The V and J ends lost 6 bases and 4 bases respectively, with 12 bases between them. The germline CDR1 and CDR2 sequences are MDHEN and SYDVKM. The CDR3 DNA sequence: TGTGCCAGCAGCACGGACAGCATCTATGGCTACACCTTC. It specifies CASSTDSIYGYTF.

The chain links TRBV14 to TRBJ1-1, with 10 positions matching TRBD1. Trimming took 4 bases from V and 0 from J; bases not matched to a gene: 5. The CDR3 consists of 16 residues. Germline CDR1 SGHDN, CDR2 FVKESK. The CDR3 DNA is TGTGCCAGCAGCCCTGACAGGGGGCGGGTGAACACTGAAGCTTTCTTT. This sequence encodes CASSPDRGRVNTEAFF.

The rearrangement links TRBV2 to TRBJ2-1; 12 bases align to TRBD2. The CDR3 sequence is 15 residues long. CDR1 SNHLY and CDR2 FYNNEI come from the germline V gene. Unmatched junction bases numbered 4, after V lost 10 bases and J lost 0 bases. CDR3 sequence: CATLAGGSSYNEQFF. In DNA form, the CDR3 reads TGTGCCACCCTAGCGGGGGGGAGCTCCTACAATGAGCAGTTCTTC.

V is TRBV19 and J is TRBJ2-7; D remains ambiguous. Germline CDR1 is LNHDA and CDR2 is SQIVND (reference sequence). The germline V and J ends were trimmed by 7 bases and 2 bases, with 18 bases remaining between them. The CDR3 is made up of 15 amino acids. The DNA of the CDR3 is TGTGCCAGTAAAGGCGACGAAGGCCCCCCCTACGAGCAGTACTTC. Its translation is CASKGDEGPPYEQYF.

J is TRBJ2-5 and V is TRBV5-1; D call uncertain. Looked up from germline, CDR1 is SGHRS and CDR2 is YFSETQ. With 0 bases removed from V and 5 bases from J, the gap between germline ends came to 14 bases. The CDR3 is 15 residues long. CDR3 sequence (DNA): TGCGCCAGCAGCTTGGTCCGAGGAATCGGGGAGACCCAGTACTTC. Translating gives CASSLVRGIGETQYF.

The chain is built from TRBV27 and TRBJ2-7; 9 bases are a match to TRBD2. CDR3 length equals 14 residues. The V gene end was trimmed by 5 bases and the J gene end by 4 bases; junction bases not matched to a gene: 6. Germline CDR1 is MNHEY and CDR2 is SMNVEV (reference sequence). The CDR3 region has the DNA TGTGCCAGCAGTCCAAGGGGACTAGCTTACGAGCAGTACTTC. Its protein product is CASSPRGLAYEQYF.